These 9 T cell receptor beta chains originate from one sample sequenced in a study of shared clonotypes between healthy human individuals. Assay: immunoSEQ multiplex PCR; the TCRdb copy retains only in-frame clones and omits some. The sample has more than 150,000 clones; 90% to 95% are singletons. Sequenced sample: naive CD4+ T cells sorted from blood. Subset specified: CD45RA+ positively selected. The receptors originated from a woman aged 25-40 years in good health.

This chain links TRBV7-9 with TRBJ2-2; no definite D call. Germline CDR1 reads SEHNR; CDR2 reads FQNEAQ (reference sequence). This CDR3 comprises 16 residues. Between the trimmed V and J ends, which lost 4 bases and 1 base, there was a span of 13 bases. The CDR3 sequence: CASSSFTTGNTGELFF. The CDR3 DNA reads as TGTGCCAGCAGCTCCTTTACGACGGGGAACACCGGGGAGCTGTTTTTT.

V gene TRBV19 combines with J gene TRBJ2-7, with 9 positions matching TRBD1. The CDR3 runs to 15 residues. Germline V CDR1 and CDR2: LNHDA, SQIVND (reference sequence). The ends lost 5 bases at V and 4 bases at J; junction bases unmatched: 9. CDR3 loop: CASSDRDRVIYEQYF. The CDR3 DNA is TGTGCCAGTAGTGACCGGGACAGGGTGATATACGAGCAGTACTTC.

The chain is built from TRBV15 and TRBJ2-7, with no clear D. V was pared by 1 base and J by 3 bases, with 13 bases between. CDR1 is LNHNV and CDR2 is YYDKDF in the germline V gene (reference sequence). The CDR3 consists of 15 residues. CDR3 in DNA: TGTGCCACCAGCAGAGCGGACGGACCATTCTACGAGCAGTACTTC. Its protein is CATSRADGPFYEQYF.

Points on this clone: The same CDR3 arises from other DNA sequences in this sample as well. The chain recombines TRBV4-1 with TRBJ1-2; D is ambiguous. Germline CDR1 reads MGHRA; CDR2 reads YSYEKL. The CDR3 runs to 13 residues. V was pared by 1 base and J by 2 bases, with 5 bases between. The DNA of the CDR3 is TGCGCCAGCAGCCAAGGGCGGAACTATGGCTACACCTTC. Translating it yields CASSQGRNYGYTF.

This chain joins TRBV15 and TRBJ2-7; 14 nucleotides align to TRBD2. The germline V gene has CDR1 LNHNV and CDR2 YYDKDF (reference sequence). CDR3 length: 17 residues. V dropped 4 bases and J dropped 4; count of bases not matched to a gene: 9. The CDR3: CATSKPGLAGAAYEQYF. As DNA, the CDR3 is TGTGCCACCAGCAAACCGGGACTAGCGGGAGCGGCTTACGAGCAGTACTTC.

The V gene is TRBV19, the J gene TRBJ1-5; D possibly corresponds to TRBD1 (6 bases). V lost 8 bases and J 5 bases, leaving 16 bases between the germline ends. Germline V gives CDR1 LNHDA, CDR2 SQIVND (reference sequence). CDR3 length equals 14 residues. The chain's CDR3 is CASQRGAPDQPQHF. CDR3 sequence (DNA): TGTGCCAGTCAGCGGGGGGCGCCCGATCAGCCCCAGCATTTT.

The J gene is TRBJ2-5, the V gene TRBV10-2, with D possibly TRBD2 on 5 matching bases. The tail of the sequence fits TRBJ2-7 better, so the J call may be wrong. The CDR3 totals 14 residues. The V gene's germline CDR1 is WSHSY and CDR2 SAAADI. CDR3 nucleotide sequence: TGCGCCAGCAGTGACCATCGGGGCTCCTACGAGCAGTACTTC. Translation gives CASSDHRGSYEQYF.

This clone showed up just once. Without the conserved terminal phenylalanine or tryptophan, this CDR3 likely stems from a read error. The DNA is omitted, as the CDR3 cannot be located on it reliably, and the CDR3 follows TCRdb's listing. This chain uses TRBV7-2 with TRBJ2-4; the DNA was not compared with TRBD1, the D call given in the table. The CDR3 region is 14 residues in length, termini included. Germline loops: CDR1 SGHTA, CDR2 FQGNSA. Here the CDR3 reads CASSLNPGTPLGFS.

This sequence joins TRBV9 and TRBJ2-1, with a tentative D call TRBD2 (5 bases). V was cut by 3 bases and J by 12 bases, with 19 bases left in between. The germline V gene encodes CDR1 SGDLS and CDR2 YYNGEE. CDR3 size: 14 residues. The DNA for the CDR3 is TGTGCCAGCAGCGCCATAACAGCGGCCCCCGTGCAGTTCTTC. This translates into CASSAITAAPVQFF.